This T cell receptor beta chain came from a study of Ad26.COV2.S vaccination and SARS-CoV-2 variants. Treatment of the sample: 15 to 20 received Ad26.COV2.S at low or high dose, single or two shots; 5 received placebo; per-sample allocation not given. Collection of samples fell on day 63 after the first vaccine or placebo injection. An Ad26 vector was used to express Wuhan-strain SARS-CoV-2 spike as the vaccine. The V end was cut by 10 bases, the J end by 5 bases, with 20 bases between. The CDR3 is made up of 14 amino acids. Here immunoSEQ multiplex PCR was the method, and the copy in TCRdb shows in-frame clones only, minus some. This table has around 500,000 clones, 80% to 90% appearing once.

Sequencing used peripheral blood, obtained in a trial of Ad26.COV2.S vaccine versus placebo. The gene calls are TRBV23-1 and TRBJ1-2; the D is unclear. TRBV23-1 is placed among ORFs of uncertain function. The receptor's source is a person between 18 and 65 years old who received the Ad26.COV2.S COVID-19 vaccine or a placebo. This CDR3 reads CATPFMDWWYGYTF. CDR3 bases: TGCGCCACCCCCTTCATGGATTGGTGGTATGGCTACACCTTC.